The TCR beta chain under discussion was sequenced for a study of blood T cell repertoires in COVID-19. The CDR3 is 13 residues long. V lost 7 bases and J lost 8; bases outside the gene matches: 10. In germline, CDR1 is MNHEY, CDR2 SVGAGI. Some clones are missing from TCRdb's copy, which holds only in-frame ones; the method was immunoSEQ multiplex PCR. Of about 190,000 clones listed, around nine tenths are singletons. This TCR was sampled from a middle-aged man with acute or convalescent COVID-19. Sample: peripheral blood. The genes are TRBV6-5 and TRBJ1-2; 7 bases map to TRBD1. The CDR3 protein is CASIPTGLGGYTF. The DNA of the CDR3 is TGTGCCAGCATCCCGACAGGGCTGGGAGGCTACACCTTC.